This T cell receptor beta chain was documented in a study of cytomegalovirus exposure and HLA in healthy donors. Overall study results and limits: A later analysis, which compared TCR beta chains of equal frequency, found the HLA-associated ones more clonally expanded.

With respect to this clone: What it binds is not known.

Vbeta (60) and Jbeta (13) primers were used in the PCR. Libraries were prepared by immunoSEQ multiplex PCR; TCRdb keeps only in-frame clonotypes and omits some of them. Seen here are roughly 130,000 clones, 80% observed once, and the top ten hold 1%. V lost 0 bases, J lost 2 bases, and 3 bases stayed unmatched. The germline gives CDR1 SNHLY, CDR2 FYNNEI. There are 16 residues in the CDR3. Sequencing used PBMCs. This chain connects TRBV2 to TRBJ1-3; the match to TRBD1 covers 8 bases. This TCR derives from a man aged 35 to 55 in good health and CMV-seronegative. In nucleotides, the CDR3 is TGTGCCAGCAGTGAAGCGCAGGGGGCTACTGGAAACACCATATATTTT. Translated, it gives CASSEAQGATGNTIYF.